The clone carrying this TCR beta chain was seen only a few times. What it binds is not known. V shed 4 bases and J shed 1 base, with 16 bases lying between them. The CDR3 spans 16 residues. Germline V gene sequence: CDR1 LGHNA, CDR2 YSLEER. This sample is drawn from a study of PD-L1 blockade in urothelial cancer. Study as a whole: Men with urothelial cancer arising in the bladder made up most of the roughly 30 patients. At 3 weeks (second dose) and 6 weeks after starting treatment, blood was analyzed. When blood samples were assessed, the median T cell count was around 140,000. Study results and limitations: Enhanced expansion of tumor-associated blood clones at 3 weeks characterized durable-benefit patients.

Data came from immunoSEQ multiplex PCR; TCRdb stores just in-frame clones and leaves some out. The profile shows 54,000 or so clones, about 80% of them singletons. Time point indicated: pretreatment peripheral blood. This TCR derives from a man aged 50-60 years with urothelial cancer. This chain links TRBV4-3 with TRBJ1-1; D is perhaps TRBD1 (6 bases). The specimen was PBMCs, collected around atezolizumab (anti-PD-L1) treatment. This CDR3 reads CASSLSFRGTNTEAFF. In DNA form, the CDR3 reads TGCGCCAGCAGCCTATCCTTCAGGGGAACGAACACTGAAGCTTTCTTT.